This T cell receptor beta chain was documented in a study of blood T cell repertoires in COVID-19. Study in general: Sources were T cells, B-cell-depleted T cells, or PBMCs; the material itself was cDNA or gDNA.

This clone was detected once. Authors' methods: Reference gene primer amplification yielded estimated nucleated cell counts. The method was immunoSEQ multiplex PCR; TCRdb's version includes in-frame clones alone and lacks a portion of them. V and J calls and clone size are copied from that table; D and trimming were computed from the DNA. The data contain roughly 260,000 clones, around 87% of them seen just once; the ten biggest clones take up roughly 2.5%. Germline lookup yields CDR1 SEHNR and CDR2 FQNEAQ (reference sequence). The CDR3 totals 20 residues. After removal of 5 bases from V and 0 bases from J, the junction contained 12 bases not matched to a gene.

The sequencing input was peripheral blood. The receptor comes from a woman aged 50 to 60 with acute or convalescent COVID-19. The rearrangement links TRBV7-9 to TRBJ2-6; 11 bases are shared with TRBD2. CDR3 sequence: CASSIIPLAGGYSGANVLTF. CDR3 bases: TGTGCCAGCAGCATCATCCCCCTAGCGGGAGGTTACTCTGGGGCCAACGTCCTGACTTTC.